These 14 T cell receptor beta chains were all obtained from the same sample, sequenced in a study of molecular identifiers for immune sequencing clone quantification. One entry per CDR3 protein results from TCRdb running MiXCR on the PCR reads. The sample consists of about 36,000 distinct CDR3 sequences, about a fifth of them appearing once. Sequencing was done on a sample of naive CD8+ T cells from blood, with Jurkat cell RNA spiked in. Subset described: FACS-sorted CD8+CD4-CCR7+CD45RA+ naive T cells. All receptors come from a human donor in good health. Some libraries in this study had Jurkat cell RNA spiked in.

This clonotype was detected many times. J is TRBJ2-2 and V is TRBV29-1; D remains unclear. Germline assignment: CDR1 SQVTM and CDR2 ANQGSEA. V gave up 8 bases and J gave up 2 bases, with 12 bases separating them. CDR3 length: 13 residues. Here the CDR3 reads CSTEWGNTGELFF. CDR3 nucleotide sequence: TGCAGCACGGAATGGGGAAACACCGGGGAGCTGTTTTTT.

This clonotype was found a few times. CDR3 residues: CASRGPFYEQYF. The CDR3 bases are TGTGCCAGCAGGGGACCTTTTTACGAGCAGTACTTC. This chain joins TRBV7-2 and TRBJ2-7; D might be TRBD1 or TRBD2, each matching 5 bases. Deletions cut 6 bases from V and 4 bases from J, with 10 bases between. The germline V gene encodes CDR1 SGHTA and CDR2 FQGNSA. The CDR3 is 12 residues long.

A word on this clonotype: The CDR3 ends on some other residue instead of the conserved phenylalanine or tryptophan, so this is likely a read error. The V call is TRBV4-2, the J call TRBJ1-5; no definite D call. The CDR3 sequence is 14 residues long. Per the germline V gene, CDR1 is LGHNA and CDR2 is YNFKEQ. V shed 1 base and J shed 5 bases, with 9 bases lying between them. CDR3 in amino acids: CASSQGVEHQPQHS. The CDR3, as DNA: TGTGCCAGCAGCCAAGGGGTTGAGCATCAGCCCCAGCATTCT.

Concerning this clonotype itself: A read error may be the cause here, since a much bigger clone is one base away. This chain links TRBV20-1 with TRBJ2-2; the D gene is possibly TRBD1 (6 bases). Germline loops: CDR1 DFQATT, CDR2 SNEGSKA (reference sequence). The length of the CDR3 is 15 residues. V lost 1 base, J lost 6 bases, and 15 bases lay in between. The CDR3 here is CSARAGRGNSGELFF. For the CDR3, the DNA is TGCAGTGCTAGAGCAGGCAGGGGCAACTCCGGGGAGCTGTTTTTT.

The DNA for the CDR3 is TGTGCCAGCAGCGTAGGGGGACAGGTAACCTACGAGCAGTACTTC. It is translated as CASSVGGQVTYEQYF. The chain recombines TRBV9 with TRBJ2-7; TRBD1 aligns across 8 bases. CDR1 is SGDLS, CDR2 YYNGEE, per germline. J gave up 2 bases and V 0 bases, and 4 bases lay outside the gene matches. The CDR3 has 15 residues.

The V gene is TRBV5-6, the J gene TRBJ2-7; D not certain. V lost 8 bases and J 4 bases, leaving 19 bases between the germline ends. The CDR3 runs to 14 residues. Per germline, CDR1 SGHDT and CDR2 YYEEEE. The CDR3 DNA sequence: TGTGCCAGTTCTACTGGCATGAGCTTATACGAGCAGTACTTC. Translated, it gives CASSTGMSLYEQYF.

Comments on this clonotype: Given a much more abundant clone one base away, this may be a read error. The rearrangement uses TRBV28 and TRBJ2-5, with TRBD2 identical over 8 bases. CDR1 and CDR2 (germline): MDHEN, SYDVKM. The CDR3 extends over 15 amino acids. V was pared by 8 bases and J by 3 bases, with 11 bases of the junction left unmatched. CDR3 amino acids: CASGSPTSGEETQYF. CDR3 coding DNA: TGTGCCAGCGGTTCCCCTACTAGCGGAGAAGAGACCCAGTACTTC.

The J gene is TRBJ1-4, the V gene TRBV6-2 or TRBV6-3; no clear D. Germline V lookup: CDR1 MNHEY, CDR2 SVGEGT. CDR3 length: 11 residues. Trimming removed 6 bases at V and 5 bases at J, with 4 bases between. This CDR3 reads CASSLNEKLFF. In DNA, the CDR3 is TGTGCCAGCAGCCTGAATGAAAAACTGTTTTTT.

This clonotype was counted only a few times. The V and J genes are TRBV20-1 and TRBJ2-3; a possible D gene is TRBD2 (6 bases). Germline V lookup: CDR1 DFQATT, CDR2 SNEGSKA (reference sequence). This CDR3 contains 16 residues. Deletions cut 6 bases from V and 4 bases from J, with 23 bases between. This chain's CDR3 is CSAIGGTDQSPDTQYF. DNA for the CDR3: TGCAGTGCGATCGGAGGGACGGATCAGAGTCCAGATACGCAGTATTTT.

Many counts were recorded for this clonotype. The chain combines TRBV13 with TRBJ2-7, with 8 bases fitting TRBD2. V was pared by 1 base and J by 5 bases, with 10 bases of the junction left unmatched. CDR1 is PRHDT, CDR2 FYEKMQ, per germline (reference sequence). The length of the CDR3 is 16 residues. CDR3 in DNA: TGTGCCAGCAGCTTAGTCGGGACTAGTTATTCAAACGAGCAGTACTTC. Its protein is CASSLVGTSYSNEQYF. The variable domain in full, with the rest retrieved from reference TRBV13 and TRBJ2-7, is AAGVIQSPRHLIKEKRETATLKCYPIPRHDTVYWYQQGPGQDPQFLISFYEKMQSDKGSIPDRFSAQQFSDYHSELNMSSLELGDSALYFCASSLVGTSYSNEQYFGPGTRLTVT.

This clonotype was detected ten times or more. V usage is TRBV12-3 or TRBV12-4 and J usage is TRBJ1-5; D is unresolved. This CDR3 region has 12 residues. Trimming removed 4 bases from V and 4 bases from J, with 5 bases in between. The CDR3 reads CASSYGNQPQHF. DNA for the CDR3: TGTGCCAGCAGTTACGGAAATCAGCCCCAGCATTTT.

This clonotype showed up just a few times. This sequence joins TRBV6-2 or TRBV6-3 and TRBJ2-7, with 11 bases that match TRBD2. With 6 bases clipped from V and 7 bases from J, the junction kept 11 bases outside the gene matches. Germline-derived CDR1 and CDR2 are MNHEY and SVGEGT. This CDR3 comprises 15 residues. This CDR3 is CASSLPGLAVGEQYF. The CDR3 coding sequence is TGTGCCAGCAGCTTACCGGGACTAGCGGTGGGGGAGCAGTACTTC.

This clonotype was counted only a few times. The rearrangement links TRBV19 to TRBJ1-5; the D is unclear. Germline CDR1 LNHDA, CDR2 SQIVND (reference sequence). This CDR3 has 13 amino acids. Between the trimmed V and J ends, which lost 4 bases and 2 bases, there was a span of 6 bases. The CDR3 spells CASSKSGNQPQHF. CDR3 bases: TGTGCCAGTAGTAAAAGCGGCAATCAGCCCCAGCATTTT.

This clonotype was observed many times. The rearrangement links TRBV28 to TRBJ2-7; no reliable D call. Trimming cost V 8 bases and J 6 bases, with 17 bases left between them. CDR1 MDHEN and CDR2 SYDVKM come from the germline V gene. The CDR3 is 13 amino acids. The CDR3 spells CASSAIRTGEQYF. CDR3 nucleotide sequence: TGTGCCAGCTCCGCTATAAGGACCGGCGAGCAGTACTTC.